This T cell receptor (beta chain) was sequenced in a study of cytomegalovirus exposure and HLA in healthy donors (dated by TCRdb to between 2016 and 2019). General notes on the study: According to a later analysis, one platform produced both the roughly 110 validation repertoires and the 620 or so repertoires of the first cohort. The study was designed to test whether signatures of past pathogen exposure could be identified by cataloging public T cell receptors. In addition to the first cohort of approximately 670 subjects, a separate validation cohort of 130 or so different subjects was used. To predict cytomegalovirus infection status, the study brought together high-throughput TCR immunosequencing, statistical association of individual TCRs with disease status, and machine learning.

What the research found in general, with its limitations: According to the authors, the approach could potentially be generalized to other disease states and immunological phenotypes. Cytomegalovirus status was reported to be diagnosed by the classifier with high specificity and sensitivity in both the original and validation cohorts. In the study, some 180 TCR beta chains were listed as associated with cytomegalovirus. Most TCR sequences were observed very rarely across donors, whereas some public TCRs were present in many individuals. A later analysis lacked HLA typing for the validation cohort, so it scored co-occurrence in that cohort across all 120 repertoires. In vitro tests confirmed that a few of the cytomegalovirus-associated TCR beta chains recognize cytomegalovirus antigens. In a later analysis, TCRs clustered in the first cohort were found to also tend to co-occur in the 120 validation repertoires, with approximately 95% of cluster scores above 0.

To note about this clone: No cognate antigen has been identified for it. No quality values exist for individual bases; no much larger clone is one base distant.

Separate from the approximately 700-subject first cohort, the validation cohort of 90 to 150 subjects was the group to which the donors belonged. Library preparation employed the immunoSEQ multiplex PCR assay. Regarding the original processing steps: A statistical classification framework was developed to diagnose cytomegalovirus status using the catalog of TCR beta chain sequences. Here the immuneACCESS table is served through TCRdb, limited to in-frame sequences with V and J called. Missing clones are a known gap in these copies; in checked studies unresolved V genes cover under half, and the rest lacks a known reason. The V and J calls and the clone size are those of that table, but D and trimming were determined from the DNA. This sample gives 300,000 to 400,000 clones in total; roughly 89% of them show up just once. The ten biggest clones cover under 0.9% of the sample. CDR1 and CDR2 were assigned from the germline V gene (reference sequence) as PRHDT and FYEKMQ. Its CDR3 holds 14 amino acids, cysteine through phenylalanine. The CDR3 DNA has 42 bases and is translated from base 1. V is cut by 5 bases and J by 2 bases, and the space between the germline ends is 10 bases.

This TCR derives from a woman younger than 30 in good health and CMV-seronegative. This receptor chain uses TRBV13 and TRBJ1-3; 5 matching bases give a weak D call of TRBD1. The sequenced sample consisted of PBMCs. The CDR3: CASSHRGAGNTIYF. In nucleotide form, the sequence is TGTGCCAGCAGCCACCGGGGGGCTGGAAACACCATATATTTT.